Following are 5 T cell receptor beta chains from one sample sequenced in a study of immune characterization of retroperitoneal liposarcoma. TCRdb used MiXCR to reprocess the PCR reads, holding one entry per CDR3 protein. Among around 10,000 distinct CDR3 sequences listed, 25% to 35% were seen once. The sequenced sample consisted of tumor tissue. The receptors originated from a male donor with retroperitoneal liposarcoma.

The chain links TRBV27 to TRBJ2-1; 7 bases agree with TRBD1. Near its end, the DNA agrees better with TRBJ2-7, so the J call may be wrong. CDR3 size: 14 residues. Germline V CDR1 and CDR2: MNHEY, SMNVEV (reference sequence). CDR3 amino acids: CASSPPGQTYEQYF. CDR3 DNA sequence: TGTGCCAGCAGTCCCCCGGGACAGACTTACGAGCAGTACTTC.

This clonotype appeared many times. The V call is TRBV7-2, the J call TRBJ1-5; no firm D call. The germline V and J ends were trimmed by 5 bases and 5 bases, with 16 bases remaining between them. Germline V gene data show CDR1 as SGHTA and CDR2 as FQGNSA. This CDR3 spans 15 amino acids. The CDR3 here is CASSPRHRADQPQHF. CDR3 DNA sequence: TGTGCCAGCAGCCCCCGCCATCGGGCGGATCAGCCCCAGCATTTT.

CDR3 protein: CASSINPTGPYGYTF. CDR3 sequence (DNA): TGTGCCAGCAGTATAAACCCGACGGGCCCATATGGCTACACCTTC. The chain joins TRBV25-1 to TRBJ1-2; no clear D. V was pared by 5 bases and J by 5 bases, with 18 bases between. The length of the CDR3 is 15 residues. Germline V gene lookup returns CDR1 MGHDK and CDR2 SYGVNS.

In this sample, this clonotype turned up many times. The CDR3 loop is CASSTPGLAGIVEQFF. CDR3 DNA: TGTGCCAGCAGTACCCCGGGACTAGCGGGGATTGTTGAGCAGTTCTTC. This chain connects TRBV12-3 or TRBV12-4 to TRBJ2-1; 13 bases match TRBD2. V trimming: 5 bases; J trimming: 9 bases; junction bases outside the gene matches: 10. The CDR3 runs 16 residues.

Judged by abundance, this clonotype is medium-sized. The V gene is TRBV7-2, the J gene TRBJ2-1; no definite D call. The CDR3 is 11 amino acids. V lost 6 bases, J lost 13 bases, and 13 bases lay in between. Germline lookup yields CDR1 SGHTA and CDR2 FQGNSA. The CDR3 coding sequence is TGTGCCAGCAGTATTAAAGAGACCCAGTTCTTC. As protein: CASSIKETQFF.